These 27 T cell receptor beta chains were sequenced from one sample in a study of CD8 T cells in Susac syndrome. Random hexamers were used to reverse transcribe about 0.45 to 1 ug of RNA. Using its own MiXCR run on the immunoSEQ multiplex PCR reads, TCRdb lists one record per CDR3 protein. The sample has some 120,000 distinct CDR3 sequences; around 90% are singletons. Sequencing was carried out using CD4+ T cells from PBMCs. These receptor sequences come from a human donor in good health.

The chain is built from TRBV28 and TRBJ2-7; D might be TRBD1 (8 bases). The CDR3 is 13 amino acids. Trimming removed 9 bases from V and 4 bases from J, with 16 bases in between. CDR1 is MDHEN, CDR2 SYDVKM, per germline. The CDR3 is CASRQGRGYEQYF. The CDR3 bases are TGTGCCAGTAGACAGGGGAGGGGATACGAGCAGTACTTC.

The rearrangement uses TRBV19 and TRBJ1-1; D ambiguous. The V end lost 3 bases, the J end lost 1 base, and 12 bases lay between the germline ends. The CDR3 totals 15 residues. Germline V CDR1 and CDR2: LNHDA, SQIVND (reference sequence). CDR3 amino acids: CASSIGSGKNTEAFF. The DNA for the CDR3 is TGTGCCAGTAGTATCGGATCCGGGAAGAACACTGAAGCTTTCTTT.

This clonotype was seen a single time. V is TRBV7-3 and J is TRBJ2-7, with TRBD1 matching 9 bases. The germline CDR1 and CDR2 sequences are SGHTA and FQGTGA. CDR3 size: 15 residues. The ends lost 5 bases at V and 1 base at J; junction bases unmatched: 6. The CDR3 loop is CASSPGDRVSYEQYF. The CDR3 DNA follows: TGTGCCAGCAGCCCCGGGGACAGGGTTTCCTACGAGCAGTACTTC.

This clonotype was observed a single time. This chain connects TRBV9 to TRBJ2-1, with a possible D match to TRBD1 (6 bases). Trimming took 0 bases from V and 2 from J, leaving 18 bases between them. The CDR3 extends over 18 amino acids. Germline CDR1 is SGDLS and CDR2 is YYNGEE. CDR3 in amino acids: CASSVEGSPGTPYNEQFF. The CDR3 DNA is TGTGCCAGCAGCGTAGAGGGGTCCCCCGGGACACCCTACAATGAGCAGTTCTTC.

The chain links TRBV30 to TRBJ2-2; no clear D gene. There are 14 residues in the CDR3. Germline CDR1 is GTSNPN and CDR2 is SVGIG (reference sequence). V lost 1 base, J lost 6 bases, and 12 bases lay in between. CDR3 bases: TGTGCCTGGAGTGCTAACTCCCTCGCCGGGGAGCTGTTTTTT. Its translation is CAWSANSLAGELFF.

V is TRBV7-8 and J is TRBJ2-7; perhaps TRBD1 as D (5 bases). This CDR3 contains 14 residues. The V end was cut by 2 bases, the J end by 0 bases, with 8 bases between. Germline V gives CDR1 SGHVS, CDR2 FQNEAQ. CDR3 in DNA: TGTGCCAGCAGCTTACAGGGCCTCTCCTACGAGCAGTACTTC. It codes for CASSLQGLSYEQYF.

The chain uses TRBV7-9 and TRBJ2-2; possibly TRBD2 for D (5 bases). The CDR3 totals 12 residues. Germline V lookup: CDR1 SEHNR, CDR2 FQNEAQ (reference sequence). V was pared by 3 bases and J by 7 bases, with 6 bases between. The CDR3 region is CASSFGGGELFF. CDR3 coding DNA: TGTGCCAGCAGCTTTGGAGGCGGGGAGCTGTTTTTT.

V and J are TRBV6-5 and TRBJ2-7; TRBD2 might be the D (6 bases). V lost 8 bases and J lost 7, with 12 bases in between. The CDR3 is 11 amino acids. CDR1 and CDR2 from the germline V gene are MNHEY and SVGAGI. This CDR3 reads CASGGGVEQYF. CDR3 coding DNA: TGTGCCAGCGGCGGAGGGGTGGAGCAGTACTTC.

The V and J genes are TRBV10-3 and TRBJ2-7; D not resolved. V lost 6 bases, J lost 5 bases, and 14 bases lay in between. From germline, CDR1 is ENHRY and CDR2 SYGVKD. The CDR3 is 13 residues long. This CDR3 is CAIRTSAGDEQYF. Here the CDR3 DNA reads TGTGCCATCAGGACGTCAGCAGGTGACGAGCAGTACTTC.

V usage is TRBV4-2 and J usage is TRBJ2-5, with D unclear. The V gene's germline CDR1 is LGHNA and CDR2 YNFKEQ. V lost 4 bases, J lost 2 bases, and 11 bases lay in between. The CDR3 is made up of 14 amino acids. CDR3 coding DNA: TGTGCCAGCAGCCCGGAGTTACTGCAAGAGACCCAGTACTTC. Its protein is CASSPELLQETQYF.

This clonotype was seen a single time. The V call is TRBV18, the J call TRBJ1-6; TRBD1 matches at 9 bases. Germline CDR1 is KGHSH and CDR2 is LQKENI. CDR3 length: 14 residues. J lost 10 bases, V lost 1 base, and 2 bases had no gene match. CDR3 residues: CASSPRQGDSPLHF. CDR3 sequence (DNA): TGTGCCAGCTCACCACGACAGGGGGACTCACCCCTCCACTTT.

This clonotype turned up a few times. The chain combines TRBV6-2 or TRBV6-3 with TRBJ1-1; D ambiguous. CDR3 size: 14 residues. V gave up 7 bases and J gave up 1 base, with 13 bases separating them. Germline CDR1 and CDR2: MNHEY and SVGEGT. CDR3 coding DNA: TGTGCCAGCACCAACGGCAGAGCGAACACTGAAGCTTTCTTT. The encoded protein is CASTNGRANTEAFF.

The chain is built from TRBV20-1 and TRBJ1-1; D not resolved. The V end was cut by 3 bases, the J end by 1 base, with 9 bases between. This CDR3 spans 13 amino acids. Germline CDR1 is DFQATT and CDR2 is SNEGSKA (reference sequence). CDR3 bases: TGCAGTGCTAGTTGGCAGAAGAACACTGAAGCTTTCTTT. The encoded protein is CSASWQKNTEAFF.

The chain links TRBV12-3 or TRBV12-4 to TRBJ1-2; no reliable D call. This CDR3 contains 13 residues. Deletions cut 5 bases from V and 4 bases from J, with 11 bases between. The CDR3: CASSGSVGYGYTF. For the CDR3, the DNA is TGTGCCAGCAGTGGTAGCGTTGGCTATGGCTACACCTTC.

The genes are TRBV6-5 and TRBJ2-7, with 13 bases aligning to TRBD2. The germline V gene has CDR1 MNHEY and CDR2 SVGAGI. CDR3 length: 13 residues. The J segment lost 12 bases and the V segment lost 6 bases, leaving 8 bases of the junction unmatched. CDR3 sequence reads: CASSPGLAGVRYF. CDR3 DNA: TGTGCCAGCAGCCCTGGACTAGCGGGAGTTCGGTACTTC.

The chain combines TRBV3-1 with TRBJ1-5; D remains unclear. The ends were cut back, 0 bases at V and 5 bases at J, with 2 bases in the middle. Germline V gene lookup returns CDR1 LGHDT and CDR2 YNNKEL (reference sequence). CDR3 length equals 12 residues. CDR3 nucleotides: TGTGCCAGCAGCCAAGACCATCAGCCCCAGCATTTT. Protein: CASSQDHQPQHF.

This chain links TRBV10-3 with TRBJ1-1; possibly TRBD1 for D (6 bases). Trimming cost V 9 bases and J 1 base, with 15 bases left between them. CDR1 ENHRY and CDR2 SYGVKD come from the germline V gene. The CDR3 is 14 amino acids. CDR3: CAIRTSQGNTEAFF. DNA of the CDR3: TGTGCCATAAGGACTTCACAGGGGAACACTGAAGCTTTCTTT.

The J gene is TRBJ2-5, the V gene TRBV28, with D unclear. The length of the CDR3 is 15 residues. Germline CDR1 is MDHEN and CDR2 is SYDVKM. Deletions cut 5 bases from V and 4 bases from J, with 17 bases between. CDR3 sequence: CASSTQPRPPETQYF. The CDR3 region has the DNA TGTGCCAGCAGTACCCAGCCGCGGCCCCCAGAGACCCAGTACTTC.

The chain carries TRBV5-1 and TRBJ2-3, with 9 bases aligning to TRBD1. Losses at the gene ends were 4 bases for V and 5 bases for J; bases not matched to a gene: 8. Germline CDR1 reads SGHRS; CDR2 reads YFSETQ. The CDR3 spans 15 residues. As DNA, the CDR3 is TGCGCCAGCAGCCTATGGGACAGGGTGGGAGATACGCAGTATTTT. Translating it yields CASSLWDRVGDTQYF.

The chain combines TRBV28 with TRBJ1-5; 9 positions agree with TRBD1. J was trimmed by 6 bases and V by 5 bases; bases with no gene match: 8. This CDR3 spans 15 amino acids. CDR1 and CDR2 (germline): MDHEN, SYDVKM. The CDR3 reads CASSGGQGTIQPQHF. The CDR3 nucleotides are TGTGCCAGCAGTGGGGGACAGGGAACTATTCAGCCCCAGCATTTT.

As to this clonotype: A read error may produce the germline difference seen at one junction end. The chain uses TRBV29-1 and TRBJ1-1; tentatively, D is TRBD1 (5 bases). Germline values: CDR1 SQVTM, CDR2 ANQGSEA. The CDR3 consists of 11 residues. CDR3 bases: TGCAGCATTGACAAGGGACCAGGGGCTTTCTTT. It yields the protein CSIDKGPGAFF.

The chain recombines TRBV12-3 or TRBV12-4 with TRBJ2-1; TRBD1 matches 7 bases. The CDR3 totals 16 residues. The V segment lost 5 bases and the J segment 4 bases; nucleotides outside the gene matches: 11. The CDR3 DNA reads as TGTGCCAGCAGTATCGACGGGACAGTAAGATACAATGAGCAGTTCTTC. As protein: CASSIDGTVRYNEQFF.

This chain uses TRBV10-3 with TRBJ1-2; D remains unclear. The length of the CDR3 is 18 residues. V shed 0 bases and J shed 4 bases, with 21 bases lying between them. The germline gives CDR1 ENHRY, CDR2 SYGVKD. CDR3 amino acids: CAISESSQARALSYGYTF. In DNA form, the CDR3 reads TGTGCCATCAGTGAGTCGTCGCAGGCCCGGGCGCTTAGCTATGGCTACACCTTC.

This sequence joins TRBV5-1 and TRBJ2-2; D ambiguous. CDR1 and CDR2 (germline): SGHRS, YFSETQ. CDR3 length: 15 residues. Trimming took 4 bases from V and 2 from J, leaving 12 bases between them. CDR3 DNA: TGCGCCAGCAGCGAGTCACCGATTAACACCGGGGAGCTGTTTTTT. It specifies CASSESPINTGELFF.

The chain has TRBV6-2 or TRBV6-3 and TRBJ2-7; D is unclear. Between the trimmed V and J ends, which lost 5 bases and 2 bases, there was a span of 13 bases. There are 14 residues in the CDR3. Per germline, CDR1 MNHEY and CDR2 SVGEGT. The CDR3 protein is CASSPPRRTYEQYF. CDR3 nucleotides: TGTGCCAGCAGTCCGCCCCGTCGGACCTACGAGCAGTACTTC.

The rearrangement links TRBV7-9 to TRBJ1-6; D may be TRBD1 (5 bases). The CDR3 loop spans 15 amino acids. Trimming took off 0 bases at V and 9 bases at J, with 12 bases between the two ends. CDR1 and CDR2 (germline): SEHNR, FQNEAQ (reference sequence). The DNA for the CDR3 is TGTGCCAGCAGCTTAGCGGGCAGGGACGGTTCACCCCTCCACTTT. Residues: CASSLAGRDGSPLHF. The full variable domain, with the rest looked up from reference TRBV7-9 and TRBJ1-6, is DTGVSQNPRHKITKRGQNVTFRCDPISEHNRLYWYRQTLGQGPEFLTYFQNEAQLEKSRLLSDRFSAERPKGSFSTLEIQRTEQGDSAMYLCASSLAGRDGSPLHFGNGTRLTVT.

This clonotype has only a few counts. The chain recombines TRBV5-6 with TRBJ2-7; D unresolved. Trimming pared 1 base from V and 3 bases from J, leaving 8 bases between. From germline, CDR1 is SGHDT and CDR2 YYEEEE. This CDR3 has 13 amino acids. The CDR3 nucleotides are TGTGCCAGCAGCTTGACCAGGAACTACGAGCAGTACTTC. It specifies CASSLTRNYEQYF.